Listed below are T cell receptor beta chains from one sample, sequenced in a study of shared clonotypes between healthy human individuals. Data came from immunoSEQ multiplex PCR; TCRdb stores just in-frame clones and leaves some out. The sample comprises about 500,000 clones, more than 70% of which are singletons, and 9.5% to 15% rests with the top ten. The sequenced sample was PBMCs. These receptors were obtained from a woman aged 35 to 49 in good health. Some clones in this sample may be carry-over from other donors' samples. The CDR3 runs from the conserved cysteine through the conserved F or W. The order of the fields is V gene, J gene, D gene, clone size, CDR3 protein, CDR3 DNA. D genes are given only for firm matches. Clone size is not always given. Where it is, it says once, few, many or a class for expanded clones.

TRBV6-6	TRBJ2-7	NA	NA	CASSPGSSYEQYF	TGTGCCAGCAGCCCTGGGTCTTCCTACGAGCAGTACTTC
TRBV19	TRBJ1-2	NA	NA	CASSIGKAPTNYGYTF	TGTGCCAGTAGTATAGGGAAGGCACCCACTAACTATGGCTACACCTTC
TRBV15	TRBJ2-1	TRBD2	NA	CARPGNGTSGRANNEQFF	TGTGCACGACCCGGAAACGGGACTAGCGGGAGGGCCAACAATGAGCAGTTCTTC
TRBV7-2	TRBJ1-2	TRBD1	many	CASSPRGGLDGYTF	TGTGCCAGCAGCCCCCGAGGGGGCTTGGATGGCTACACCTTC
TRBV7-2	TRBJ1-4	NA	NA	CASSPQRGGEKLFF	TGTGCCAGCAGCCCGCAGAGGGGTGGTGAAAAACTGTTTTTT
TRBV28	TRBJ2-2	TRBD2	many	CASSRGVNTGELFF	TGTGCCAGCAGCCGGGGGGTAAACACCGGGGAGCTGTTTTTT
TRBV28	TRBJ1-5	NA	NA	CASSLGGSNQPQHF	TGTGCCAGCAGTTTAGGGGGTAGCAATCAGCCCCAGCATTTT
TRBV7-3	TRBJ1-4	NA	NA	CASSLRRAPNEKLFF	TGTGCCAGCAGCTTAAGGAGGGCCCCAAATGAAAAACTGTTTTTT
TRBV30	TRBJ2-3	NA	many	CAWSVAYATDTQYF	TGTGCCTGGAGTGTAGCGTACGCAACAGATACGCAGTATTTT
TRBV30	TRBJ2-5	NA	many	CAWSGGNPQETQYF	TGTGCCTGGAGTGGGGGGAACCCCCAAGAGACCCAGTACTTC
TRBV5-5	TRBJ1-1	NA	NA	CASSLAGDSEAFF	TGTGCCAGCAGCTTGGCCGGAGACTCTGAAGCTTTCTTT
TRBV5-1	TRBJ1-2	NA	NA	CASSFSADGYTF	TGCGCCAGCAGCTTTTCTGCGGATGGCTACACCTTC
TRBV2	TRBJ1-5	NA	NA	CASRGGNQPQHF	TGTGCCAGCAGGGGGGGGAATCAGCCCCAGCATTTT
TRBV13	TRBJ1-2	NA	many	CASSLRSPAVSQGGYTF	TGTGCCAGCAGCTTAAGGTCCCCCGCAGTCTCTCAAGGTGGCTACACCTTC
TRBV30	TRBJ2-3	NA	NA	CAWANTDTQYF	TGTGCCTGGGCCAACACAGATACGCAGTATTTT
TRBV6-5	TRBJ2-3	TRBD2	NA	CASSLGTSGITDTQYF	TGTGCCAGCAGTTTAGGGACTAGCGGGATCACAGATACGCAGTATTTT
TRBV5-1	TRBJ1-4	TRBD1	NA	CASSLGGTGNEKLFF	TGCGCCAGCAGCTTGGGAGGGACAGGGAATGAAAAACTGTTTTTT
TRBV6-5	TRBJ2-1	TRBD2	NA	CASKLAGSYNEQFF	TGTGCCAGCAAACTAGCGGGCTCCTACAATGAGCAGTTCTTC
TRBV4-3	TRBJ2-3	NA	many	CASSLAAGTDTQYF	TGCGCCAGCAGCCTGGCTGCCGGCACAGATACGCAGTATTTT
TRBV28	TRBJ1-5	NA	NA	CASSFLKGREDSNQPQHF	TGTGCCAGCAGTTTCTTGAAGGGGCGAGAGGATAGCAATCAGCCCCAGCATTTT
TRBV5-1	TRBJ2-7	TRBD2	NA	CASSSGLAGGRSSYEQYF	TGCGCCAGCAGCTCCGGACTAGCGGGAGGCCGAAGCTCCTACGAGCAGTACTTC
TRBV7-7	TRBJ2-2	NA	NA	CASSLGGPETGELFF	TGTGCCAGCAGCCTAGGAGGGCCGGAAACCGGGGAGCTGTTTTTT
TRBV19	TRBJ2-2	NA	NA	CASSITRVTLNTGELFF	TGTGCCAGTAGTATAACTAGGGTTACGCTGAACACCGGGGAGCTGTTTTTT
TRBV30	TRBJ2-1	NA	NA	CAWSEGDTYNEQFF	TGTGCCTGGAGTGAAGGCGACACCTACAATGAGCAGTTCTTC
TRBV6-1	TRBJ1-5	NA	NA	CASSVVRGYQPQHF	TGTGCCAGCAGTGTCGTCAGGGGTTATCAGCCCCAGCATTTT
TRBV9	TRBJ2-5	TRBD2	once	CASSVGLAQETQYF	TGTGCCAGCAGCGTAGGACTAGCTCAAGAGACCCAGTACTTC
TRBV28	TRBJ2-7	TRBD1	few	CASTSLRGTEYF	TGTGCCAGCACCTCACTGCGAGGGACAGAGTACTTC
TRBV27	TRBJ1-2	NA	NA	CASSFSRSYGYTF	TGTGCCAGCAGTTTTAGCAGAAGCTATGGCTACACCTTC
TRBV27	TRBJ2-2	TRBD2	NA	CASSFDPTGTSGINTGELFF	TGTGCCAGCAGTTTCGACCCAACCGGGACTAGCGGGATTAACACCGGGGAGCTGTTTTTT